This TCR beta chain stems from a study of T cells expressing NK-cell markers (dated by TCRdb to 2019 to 2021). As for the study more broadly: Three sorted T-cell subsets (CD3+CD56+NKG2C+, CD3+CD56+NKG2C- and CD3+CD56-NKG2C+) from under 10 donors had their TCR beta-chain repertoires profiled. Seven of the eight sequenced donors were HCMV-seropositive and one was HCMV-seronegative. All eight donors whose samples were sequenced were randomly selected healthy volunteers, three of them men and five women. Illumina HiSeq 2000/2500, MiSeq or NextSeq was used to sequence libraries as 2 x 150 bp reads.

Results the study describes overall, beyond this receptor: It remained unclear whether the expanded NKG2C-expressing T cell clones were specific for HCMV antigens. Those dominant clonotypes were again the most abundant among CD3+CD56-NKG2C+ cells in a few donors, at roughly 28.3-65%. In roughly 6 donors, the dominant CD3+CD56+NKG2C+ clonotypes were among the top 10 CD8+ clonotypes and accounted for about 1.0-7.0% of CD8+ T cells.

As concerns this clonotype: There is no known antigen for this receptor.

To determine HCMV serostatus, a commercial ELISA kit was used to detect HCMV-specific IgG in serum. Ficoll density gradient centrifugation was used to isolate peripheral blood mononuclear cells from blood. Instrument used: Illumina HiSeq 2000. 5'RACE template switching, by which a universal primer site and unique molecular identifiers were added, was used to make TCR beta cDNA libraries. Synthesis of cDNA was primed from the TCR beta constant segment and was followed by two consecutive PCR amplification steps. In the original analysis: MIGEC was used to demultiplex reads and group the reads by UMI, and MiTCR was used to assemble and quantify clonotypes. To remove erroneous sequences, TCR cDNA sequences were retained only when supported by two or more reads. The tcR package was used for downstream repertoire analysis, and clonotypes were matched between fractions using CDR3 nucleotide sequence together with V segment. VDJmatch was used to annotate antigen specificity against VDJdb, with one amino acid substitution in CDR3 permitted. The reads were reprocessed in TCRdb, with one entry per CDR3 protein sequence and no accompanying DNA. TCRdb's processing, not the authors', yielded these V and J calls. The sample table holds 550,000 to 600,000 distinct CDR3 sequences. The top ten hold roughly 3.5% of the sample.

Looking up the germline V gene (reference sequence) yields CDR1 DFQATT and CDR2 SNEGSKA. The CDR3 numbers 14 residues from cysteine through phenylalanine. The entry carries no DNA sequence. The receptor comes from a man younger than 35 in good health. Donor details come from another sample of the same person, matched by shared clones. The sequencing input was blood T cells: a sorted CD56 or NKG2C T cell subset, CD4+ or CD8+ T cells, or bulk PBMC T cells (not recorded which). The sequence links TRBV20-1 to TRBJ2-4; the TCRdb D gene call, TRBD1, has no DNA to confirm it. The CDR3 amino acid sequence is: CSAKTGDPKNIQYF.